One sample yielded the 23 T cell receptor beta chains listed below, sequenced in a study of PD-1 blockade in mismatch repair-deficient tumors. Profiled with immunoSEQ multiplex PCR; TCRdb holds only in-frame clones, not every one. The sample lists some 27,000 clones; 65% to 85% were seen once. The material was PBMCs, obtained before pembrolizumab treatment. The receptor set was obtained from an adult with mismatch repair-deficient cancer.

This clone was observed once. The chain combines TRBV28 with TRBJ1-1; D unresolved. Between the trimmed V and J ends, which lost 3 bases and 2 bases, there was a span of 4 bases. In germline, CDR1 is MDHEN, CDR2 SYDVKM. CDR3 length: 12 amino acids. The DNA for the CDR3 is TGTGCCAGCAGTTTGAGTAACACTGAAGCTTTCTTT. As protein: CASSLSNTEAFF.

Notes on this clone: Its ends do not fully match the called genes, so a read error is possible. The gene calls are TRBV4-2 and TRBJ2-1; 8 bases match TRBD1. Germline V gene data show CDR1 as LGHNA and CDR2 as YNFKEQ. The length of the CDR3 is 15 residues. CDR3 nucleotide sequence: TGTGCCAACAGCAGGACAGGGAGCTCCTACAATGAGCAGTTCTTC. This codes for CANSRTGSSYNEQFF.

V usage is TRBV5-1 and J usage is TRBJ1-4; possibly TRBD1 for D (5 bases). V was cut by 5 bases and J by 6 bases, with 11 bases left in between. CDR3 size: 13 residues. CDR1 and CDR2 from the germline V gene are SGHRS and YFSETQ. The CDR3 here is CASSRGDDEKLFF. In DNA form, the CDR3 reads TGCGCCAGCAGTCGGGGGGATGATGAAAAACTGTTTTTT. Using reference TRBV5-1 and TRBJ1-4 for the parts outside the CDR3, the full variable domain is KAGVTQTPRYLIKTRGQQVTLSCSPISGHRSVSWYQQTPGQGLQFLFEYFSETQRNKGNFPGRFSGRQFSNSRSEMNVSTLELGDSALYLCASSRGDDEKLFFGSGTQLSVL.

J is TRBJ1-4 and V is TRBV4-2; tentative D call: TRBD1 (6 bases). The V gene's germline CDR1 is LGHNA and CDR2 YNFKEQ. The CDR3 has 15 residues. V lost 4 bases and J 6 bases, leaving 15 bases between the germline ends. The CDR3 DNA reads TGTGCCAGCAGCCGCGGTGACAGGACAGATGAAAAACTGTTTTTT. Translating it yields CASSRGDRTDEKLFF.

CDR3 coding DNA: TGTGCCTGGAGTGTACAGGGTTATAGCAATCAGCCCCAGCATTTT. Its protein is CAWSVQGYSNQPQHF. The V gene is TRBV30, the J gene TRBJ1-5; perhaps TRBD1 as D (6 bases). Germline lookup yields CDR1 GTSNPN and CDR2 SVGIG (reference sequence). V was cut by 0 bases and J by 0 bases, with 9 bases left in between. There are 15 residues in the CDR3.

The chain joins TRBV28 to TRBJ1-2; D remains unclear. The CDR3 sequence is 15 residues long. With 2 bases removed from V and 6 bases from J, the gap between germline ends came to 16 bases. The germline V gene encodes CDR1 MDHEN and CDR2 SYDVKM. CDR3 in amino acids: CASSLEGVGRHGYTF. Written as DNA, the CDR3 is TGTGCCAGCAGTTTAGAGGGAGTCGGGCGCCATGGCTACACCTTC.

The V call is TRBV11-2, the J call TRBJ1-2; tentative D call: TRBD1 (6 bases). Trimming pared 5 bases from V and 1 base from J, leaving 14 bases between. Germline values: CDR1 SGHAT, CDR2 FQNNGV. There are 15 residues in the CDR3. DNA of the CDR3: TGTGCCAGCAGCCCCCACCGACAGGTTAACTATGGCTACACCTTC. This encodes CASSPHRQVNYGYTF. The variable domain in full, with the rest retrieved from reference TRBV11-2 and TRBJ1-2, is EAGVAQSPRYKIIEKRQSVAFWCNPISGHATLYWYQQILGQGPKLLIQFQNNGVVDDSQLPKDRFSAERLKGVDSTLKIQPAKLEDSAVYLCASSPHRQVNYGYTFGSGTRLTVV.

This clone was picked up a small number of times. V usage is TRBV10-2 and J usage is TRBJ2-2, with 12 bases aligning to TRBD2. From germline, CDR1 is WSHSY and CDR2 SAAADI. With V trimmed by 3 bases and J by 6 bases, 8 bases remained unmatched. The CDR3 runs 17 residues. The CDR3, as DNA: TGCGCCAGCAGTGACAGGTCTAGCGGGAGGGTGGCCGGGGAGCTGTTTTTT. Translated, it gives CASSDRSSGRVAGELFF.

This chain links TRBV15 with TRBJ1-4; D ambiguous. This CDR3 is 15 amino acids long. The V gene lost 0 bases and the J gene lost 4 bases, with 9 bases spanning the gap. The germline CDR1 and CDR2 sequences are LNHNV and YYDKDF (reference sequence). CDR3 protein: CATSRDLLVNEKLFF. The CDR3 DNA follows: TGTGCCACCAGCAGAGATTTGTTAGTTAATGAAAAACTGTTTTTT. The complete variable domain, with remaining parts taken from reference TRBV15 and TRBJ1-4, reads DAMVIQNPRYQVTQFGKPVTLSCSQTLNHNVMYWYQQKSSQAPKLLFHYYDKDFNNEADTPDNFQSRRPNTSFCFLDIRSPGLGDTAMYLCATSRDLLVNEKLFFGSGTQLSVL.

This chain uses TRBV28 with TRBJ2-7; D is perhaps TRBD2 (6 bases). V dropped 6 bases and J dropped 3 bases, with 9 bases sitting between them. CDR1 and CDR2 from the germline V gene are MDHEN and SYDVKM. The CDR3 is 12 amino acids. Written as DNA, the CDR3 is TGTGCCAGCAGAGGCGGGGTCTACGAGCAGTACTTC. This encodes CASRGGVYEQYF.

The gene calls are TRBV28 and TRBJ2-7; 10 bases are a match to TRBD2. Germline V gene data show CDR1 as MDHEN and CDR2 as SYDVKM. The CDR3 loop spans 14 amino acids. With V trimmed by 4 bases and J by 1 base, 1 base remained unmatched. The chain's CDR3 is CASSSSGRSYEQYF. In DNA form, the CDR3 reads TGTGCCAGCAGTTCTAGCGGGAGATCCTACGAGCAGTACTTC.

This chain uses TRBV28 with TRBJ1-2; possibly TRBD1 for D (6 bases). Germline V gene data show CDR1 as MDHEN and CDR2 as SYDVKM. V was trimmed by 5 bases and J by 8 bases, leaving 12 bases between them. This CDR3 is built from 12 residues. CDR3 residues: CASSRTGIGYTF. In DNA form, the CDR3 reads TGTGCCAGCAGTCGCACAGGGATCGGCTACACCTTC.

This clone was picked up one time. This chain links TRBV30 with TRBJ2-5; D is unclear. Judging by the DNA end, TRBJ2-7 fits better; the J call may be wrong. Germline V gene data show CDR1 as GTSNPN and CDR2 as SVGIG (reference sequence). This CDR3 region has 12 residues. CDR3 sequence reads: CAWSTGSYEQYF. As DNA, the CDR3 is TGTGCCTGGAGTACCGGTTCCTACGAGCAGTACTTC.

V gene TRBV2 combines with J gene TRBJ2-7; TRBD1 aligns across 7 bases. This CDR3 region has 14 residues. The V segment lost 6 bases and the J segment 2 bases; nucleotides outside the gene matches: 7. Per germline, CDR1 SNHLY and CDR2 FYNNEI. CDR3 in amino acids: CASRPRQGAYEQYF. The CDR3 DNA reads as TGTGCCAGCAGGCCGAGACAGGGAGCCTACGAGCAGTACTTC.

This clone is a singleton in its sample. The chain carries TRBV4-2 and TRBJ2-7, with TRBD2 matching 8 bases. V was pared by 1 base and J by 5 bases, with 7 bases of the junction left unmatched. The CDR3 consists of 15 residues. The germline V gene has CDR1 LGHNA and CDR2 YNFKEQ. The chain's CDR3 is CASSQGSGSRDEQYF. CDR3 in DNA: TGTGCCAGCAGCCAAGGGAGCGGGAGTCGGGACGAGCAGTACTTC.

V is TRBV10-3 and J is TRBJ1-5; unclear D gene. The CDR3 has 14 amino acids. CDR1 and CDR2 (germline): ENHRY, SYGVKD. Trimming stripped 10 bases from V and 4 bases from J, with 17 bases between. CDR3 region: CATASGVPNQPQHF. The CDR3 DNA reads as TGTGCCACCGCAAGCGGGGTCCCAAATCAGCCCCAGCATTTT.

This sequence joins TRBV7-9 and TRBJ1-5; a possible D gene is TRBD1 (6 bases). This CDR3 is 15 amino acids long. Trimming pared 1 base from V and 3 bases from J, leaving 10 bases between. Germline CDR1 SEHNR, CDR2 FQNEAQ (reference sequence). CDR3 loop: CASSLVGQLNQPQHF. CDR3 sequence (DNA): TGTGCCAGCAGCTTAGTTGGACAGCTCAATCAGCCCCAGCATTTT.

The genes are TRBV2 and TRBJ1-6; no reliable D call. The germline V gene has CDR1 SNHLY and CDR2 FYNNEI. Trimming removed 7 bases at V and 7 bases at J, with 17 bases between. The CDR3 has 15 amino acids. CDR3 coding DNA: TGTGCCAGCAATGGTGCCGGGCGGGGAAATTCACCCCTCCACTTT. It encodes CASNGAGRGNSPLHF.

The table lists this clone with a count of one. The rearrangement links TRBV6-6 to TRBJ1-5, with D perhaps matching TRBD1 (6 bases). Trimming took 7 bases from V and 3 from J, leaving 10 bases between them. This CDR3 has 13 amino acids. From germline, CDR1 is MNHNY and CDR2 SVGAGI (reference sequence). CDR3 in DNA: TGTGCCAGCACCCAGGGGATCAATCAGCCCCAGCATTTT. Protein product: CASTQGINQPQHF.

V gene TRBV18 combines with J gene TRBJ1-4, with D unresolved. The V gene lost 3 bases and the J gene lost 5 bases, with 10 bases spanning the gap. The CDR3 spans 14 residues. Germline V CDR1 and CDR2: KGHSH, LQKENI. CDR3 coding DNA: TGTGCCAGCTCACCGCTCGACGGGAATGAAAAACTGTTTTTT. It encodes CASSPLDGNEKLFF.

The chain uses TRBV19 and TRBJ1-3; 7 bases fit TRBD1. The V gene's germline CDR1 is LNHDA and CDR2 SQIVND (reference sequence). Germline trimming cut 5 bases from V and 4 bases from J; bases unmatched to any gene: 11. This CDR3 spans 16 amino acids. As DNA, the CDR3 is TGTGCCAGTAGTCCGTGGACAGGCGGGACAGGAAACACCATATATTTT. This sequence encodes CASSPWTGGTGNTIYF.

The V call is TRBV19, the J call TRBJ1-1, with TRBD1 matching 7 bases. Trimming removed 4 bases from V and 0 bases from J; junction bases left unmatched: 5. The length of the CDR3 is 15 residues. Germline CDR1 LNHDA, CDR2 SQIVND (reference sequence). The CDR3 region is CASSTRDRMNTEAFF. The DNA of the CDR3 is TGTGCCAGTAGTACCCGGGACAGAATGAACACTGAAGCTTTCTTT.

The gene calls are TRBV7-9 and TRBJ1-2, with D possibly matching TRBD1 (5 bases). The germline V and J ends were trimmed by 4 bases and 7 bases, with 10 bases remaining between them. The V gene's germline CDR1 is SEHNR and CDR2 FQNEAQ (reference sequence). CDR3 length equals 12 residues. CDR3 loop: CASSYAGLGYTF. The CDR3 DNA is TGTGCCAGCAGCTACGCGGGGCTTGGCTACACCTTC.